This section outlines one T cell receptor (beta chain) sequence together with its context. Its target is unknown. The V end was cut by 7 bases, the J end by 3 bases, with 12 bases between. Germline V CDR1 and CDR2: SNHLY, FYNNEI. The CDR3 consists of 13 residues. TCRs were amplified from approximately 0.65 ug gDNA of bulk tumor per sample. In surgery, several biopsies were collected from each primary tumor at widely spaced sites. Before undergoing curative surgery, patients had newly diagnosed non-small cell lung cancer that was untreated. This record belongs to a study of immune heterogeneity within non-small cell lung tumors. Study in general: The composition of the tumors was 4 squamous cell carcinomas, about 10 non-squamous carcinomas and 1 not otherwise specified.

Multiplex PCR amplified the TCR beta CDR3 region. Its first round ran for around 10 cycles with 32 V and 13 J primers. MiXCR was run by TCRdb on the multiplex PCR reads, yielding one entry per CDR3 protein. The sample records around 9,800 distinct CDR3 sequences, approximately 20% being singletons. Study results and caveats: Statistically, local T-cell clonality exhibited a moderate yet significant correlation with local tumor mutational burden (R around 0.35). Recurring identical dominant CDR3 beta clonotypes were observed across tumor sites within a patient, together with site-unique high-frequency clones. Largely distinct from one individual patient to the next were the high-frequency T-cell receptor beta clonotypes.

The sequencing sample was made of lung tumor tissue. V usage is TRBV2 and J usage is TRBJ1-2; D is unclear. This sequence originates from a man aged 60-69 years with non-small cell lung cancer. As DNA, the CDR3 is TGTGCCAGCATAGGTACACAATACTATGGCTACACCTTC. Protein product: CASIGTQYYGYTF.